These 8 T cell receptor beta chains were all obtained from the same sample, sequenced in a study of spatial heterogeneity in lung cancer (dated by TCRdb to the late 2010s). Library generation was performed with 5' RACE. Instrument used: NextSeq 500. TCRdb took the public reads, trimmed them with fastp at Q25, ran MiXCR for clone calling and kept in-frame beta chains. Rows with one shared CDR3 protein collapse into an entry with the most common genes and DNA. The sample table records 30,000 to 40,000 distinct CDR3 sequences; roughly 4.9% of these occur just once. Together, the top ten hold roughly 25% of the sample. The meaning of the sample's time point label: sample taken at primary tumor resection. Source: PBMCs, taken at surgery. The receptors come from a female donor with early-stage non-small cell lung cancer.

Many counts were recorded for this clonotype. The rearrangement uses TRBV5-1 and TRBJ2-3, with TRBD2 identical over 7 bases. With 7 bases clipped from V and 3 bases from J, the junction kept 8 bases outside the gene matches. The length of the CDR3 is 14 residues. CDR1 is SGHRS, CDR2 YFSETQ, per germline. The CDR3 reads CASAPGGITDTQYF. As DNA, the CDR3 is TGCGCCAGCGCCCCGGGGGGAATTACAGATACGCAGTATTTT.

This clonotype has at least ten counts. The V call is TRBV11-1, the J call TRBJ2-7; D remains unclear. V dropped 5 bases and J dropped 2 bases, with 13 bases sitting between them. Germline-derived CDR1 and CDR2 are SGHAT and FQDESV (reference sequence). This CDR3 has 14 amino acids. The CDR3 region is CASSPSGFTYEQYF. CDR3 in DNA: TGTGCCAGCAGCCCGTCCGGGTTCACCTACGAGCAGTACTTC.

In this sample, this clonotype turned up many times. The genes are TRBV5-1 and TRBJ1-1; 8 nucleotides match TRBD1. The trim removed 0 bases at V and 5 bases at J, leaving 3 bases unmatched. CDR1 is SGHRS, CDR2 YFSETQ, per germline. The CDR3 is 14 residues long. CDR3 sequence (DNA): TGCGCCAGCAGCTTGGTACAGGGGGAGACTGAAGCTTTCTTT. It encodes CASSLVQGETEAFF.

This clonotype was seen many times. The chain couples TRBV5-1 to TRBJ1-1, with D hard to call. The CDR3 has 14 residues. Per the germline V gene, CDR1 is SGHRS and CDR2 is YFSETQ. Trimming shortened V by 4 bases and J by 1 base, and 11 bases separated the two germline ends. CDR3 DNA sequence: TGCGCCAGCAGCCAGAGCTCAGGGAACACTGAAGCTTTCTTT. Protein product: CASSQSSGNTEAFF.

This clonotype showed up many times. The chain is built from TRBV7-2 and TRBJ2-1, with D uncertain. Germline assignment: CDR1 SGHTA and CDR2 FQGNSA. V was trimmed by 5 bases and J by 2 bases, leaving 13 bases between them. There are 15 residues in the CDR3. The DNA for the CDR3 is TGTGCCAGCAGCCCGAACGGACCCGCCTACAATGAGCAGTTCTTC. Translation gives CASSPNGPAYNEQFF.

The table lists this clonotype with many counts. The chain couples TRBV20-1 to TRBJ2-7, with D possibly being TRBD1 or TRBD2 (6 bases each). The V gene's germline CDR1 is DFQATT and CDR2 SNEGSKA (reference sequence). The CDR3 runs 12 residues. V was clipped by 6 bases and J by 6 bases, with 15 bases between them. The CDR3 here is CSAAGHPSEQYF. DNA for the CDR3: TGCAGTGCCGCGGGACACCCCAGCGAGCAGTACTTC.

The sample holds many counts of this clonotype. The rearrangement uses TRBV3-1 and TRBJ1-2; D is undetermined. V lost 0 bases, J lost 8 bases, and 16 bases lay in between. This CDR3 comprises 15 residues. Germline V gene sequence: CDR1 LGHDT, CDR2 YNNKEL (reference sequence). The CDR3 DNA is TGTGCCAGCAGCCAAGATTTTTTCGGAGGAACGGGCTACACCTTC. Translated: CASSQDFFGGTGYTF. Filled out from reference TRBV3-1 and TRBJ1-2, the complete variable domain reads DTAVSQTPKYLVTQMGNDKSIKCEQNLGHDTMYWYKQDSKKFLKIMFSYNNKELIINETVPNRFSPKSPDKAHLNLHINSLELGDSAVYFCASSQDFFGGTGYTFGSGTRLTVV.

This clonotype has ten or more counts. The chain is built from TRBV5-1 and TRBJ1-2, with a weak D call TRBD1 (5 bases). Germline V lookup: CDR1 SGHRS, CDR2 YFSETQ. V was pared by 2 bases and J by 4 bases, with 12 bases between. The CDR3 has 14 residues. CDR3 DNA: TGCGCCAGCAGCTTTGGGACCGCTTCCTATGGCTACACCTTC. As protein: CASSFGTASYGYTF.